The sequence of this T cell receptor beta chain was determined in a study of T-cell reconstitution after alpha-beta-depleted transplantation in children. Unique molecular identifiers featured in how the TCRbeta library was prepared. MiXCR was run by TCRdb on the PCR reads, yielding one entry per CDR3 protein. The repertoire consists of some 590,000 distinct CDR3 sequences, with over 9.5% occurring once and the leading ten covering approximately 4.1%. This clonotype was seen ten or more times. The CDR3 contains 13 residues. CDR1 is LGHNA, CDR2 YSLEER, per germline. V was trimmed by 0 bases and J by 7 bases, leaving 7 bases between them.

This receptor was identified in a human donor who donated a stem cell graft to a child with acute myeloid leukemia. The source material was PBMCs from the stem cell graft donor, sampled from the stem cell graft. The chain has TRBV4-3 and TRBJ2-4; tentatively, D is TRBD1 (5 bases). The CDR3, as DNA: TGCGCCAGCAGCCAAGATCCAGGGAACATTCAGTACTTC. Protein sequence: CASSQDPGNIQYF.